This T cell receptor beta chain emerged from a study of blood T cell repertoires in COVID-19. Cohorts were determined from participant-reported clinical history. Measured with immunoSEQ multiplex PCR; TCRdb has only the in-frame clones, and not every one. Counted here are 300,000 to 500,000 clones, around nine tenths occurring once; the ten biggest clones make up around 0.95%. Per germline, CDR1 LGHNA and CDR2 YSLEER. The V gene end was trimmed by 3 bases and the J gene end by 6 bases; junction bases not matched to a gene: 8. The CDR3 covers 14 residues. Input material: PBMCs or T cells enriched from blood (not recorded which). The V and J genes are TRBV4-3 and TRBJ2-7; 7 bases align to TRBD2. This receptor was obtained from a woman between 25 and 40 years old with acute COVID-19. In DNA, the CDR3 is TGCGCCAGCAGCCACGACACCGGGGGGTCCGAGCAGTACTTC. This encodes CASSHDTGGSEQYF.